These 16 T cell receptor beta chains came from one sample sequenced in a study of beta chain features in type 1 diabetes. Since all of the isolated RNA was reverse transcribed, expressed TCRB transcripts were what got sequenced. The table came from immunoSEQ multiplex PCR; TCRdb's copy has only in-frame clones and leaves some out. The table lists roughly 610,000 clones, less than 20% of them singletons, with approximately 0.087% in the top ten. The sequenced material came from naive CD4+ T cells from blood. Every receptor here comes from a man between 18 and 35 years old in good health.

The V gene is TRBV19, the J gene TRBJ2-1; 7 nucleotides align to TRBD2. This CDR3 has 17 amino acids. The J segment lost 7 bases and the V segment lost 5 bases, leaving 17 bases of the junction unmatched. The V gene's germline CDR1 is LNHDA and CDR2 SQIVND (reference sequence). CDR3 nucleotides: TGTGCCAGTAGTCTAGCAGGGCGGGGCCCCGGGGGGAATGAGCAGTTCTTC. This encodes CASSLAGRGPGGNEQFF.

The CDR3 region has the DNA TGTGCCAGCAGTGTTTCTGCTTATGGCTACACCTTC. Residues: CASSVSAYGYTF. The chain is built from TRBV6-1 and TRBJ1-2, with D unclear. Germline V lookup: CDR1 MNHNS, CDR2 SASEGT. CDR3 size: 12 residues. Trimming cost V 4 bases and J 5 bases, with 8 bases left between them.

The genes are TRBV9 and TRBJ1-5; perhaps TRBD1 as D (5 bases). V dropped 4 bases and J dropped 5 bases, with 19 bases sitting between them. Germline CDR1 reads SGDLS; CDR2 reads YYNGEE. This CDR3 has 16 residues. CDR3 region: CASSPNTGTADQPQHF. The CDR3 bases are TGTGCCAGCAGCCCGAACACCGGGACGGCGGATCAGCCCCAGCATTTT.

The chain employs TRBV7-2 and TRBJ2-7; 8 bases match TRBD2. With V trimmed by 2 bases and J by 2 bases, 11 bases remained unmatched. The CDR3 extends over 17 amino acids. Germline V gives CDR1 SGHTA, CDR2 FQGNSA. In nucleotides, the CDR3 is TGTGCCAGCAGCTTATTCGGGAGGGGTGGTCGCCCCTACGAGCAGTACTTC. Its translation: CASSLFGRGGRPYEQYF.

The V and J genes are TRBV19 and TRBJ2-1, with D possibly matching TRBD2 (5 bases). CDR1 and CDR2 from the germline V gene are LNHDA and SQIVND (reference sequence). The CDR3 loop spans 15 amino acids. The V end was cut by 3 bases, the J end by 9 bases, with 18 bases between. DNA of the CDR3: TGTGCCAGTAGTATTACGCGGGCTGGCCGGGGTGAGCAGTTCTTC. It specifies CASSITRAGRGEQFF.

This chain connects TRBV5-1 to TRBJ1-5; TRBD1 is a possible D gene (6 bases). Germline CDR1 reads SGHRS; CDR2 reads YFSETQ. Trimming shortened V by 0 bases and J by 3 bases, and 10 bases separated the two germline ends. The CDR3 contains 15 residues. The CDR3 DNA follows: TGCGCCAGCAGCTTGGAGGGACACTACAATCAGCCCCAGCATTTT. This sequence encodes CASSLEGHYNQPQHF.

The chain employs TRBV27 and TRBJ2-7; 10 positions agree with TRBD1. The CDR3 contains 15 residues. CDR1 and CDR2 from the germline V gene are MNHEY and SMNVEV (reference sequence). The trim removed 6 bases at V and 9 bases at J, leaving 14 bases unmatched. CDR3 in amino acids: CASRPHRDRGVRQYF. DNA of the CDR3: TGTGCCAGCAGGCCTCACCGGGACAGGGGAGTACGGCAGTACTTC.

This clone was counted a few times. The chain joins TRBV5-4 to TRBJ2-3; TRBD2 agrees at 11 bases. Germline V gives CDR1 SGHNT, CDR2 YYREEE (reference sequence). The CDR3 loop spans 15 amino acids. The ends lost 4 bases at V and 4 bases at J; junction bases unmatched: 5. The CDR3 DNA reads as TGTGCCAGCAGCCCGACTAGCGGGATCCCAGATACGCAGTATTTT. It specifies CASSPTSGIPDTQYF.

This chain joins TRBV28 and TRBJ2-1, with 8 positions matching TRBD2. V shed 2 bases and J 0 bases; nucleotides not matched to a gene: 0. Per germline, CDR1 MDHEN and CDR2 SYDVKM. This CDR3 is 15 amino acids long. DNA of the CDR3: TGTGCCAGCAGTTTAGGGACTAGCTCCTACAATGAGCAGTTCTTC. Residues: CASSLGTSSYNEQFF.

The rearrangement joins TRBV4-1 to TRBJ2-7; D remains unclear. The germline CDR1 and CDR2 sequences are MGHRA and YSYEKL. This CDR3 region has 17 residues. The ends were cut back, 4 bases at V and 3 bases at J, with 22 bases in the middle. CDR3: CASSLGPSGSAGYEQYF. CDR3 nucleotide sequence: TGCGCCAGCAGCCTCGGACCGTCTGGGTCCGCTGGCTACGAGCAGTACTTC.

This clone was found a few times. The chain carries TRBV4-3 and TRBJ2-3, with unresolved D. Deletions cut 10 bases from V and 0 bases from J, with 17 bases between. The CDR3 has 15 amino acids. The V gene's germline CDR1 is LGHNA and CDR2 YSLEER. The CDR3 sequence: CATITDQSSTDTQYF. Written as DNA, the CDR3 is TGCGCCACCATCACGGATCAGTCTAGCACAGATACGCAGTATTTT.

This chain uses TRBV6-1 with TRBJ2-1; 10 nucleotides line up with TRBD2. Germline V lookup: CDR1 MNHNS, CDR2 SASEGT. V gave up 4 bases and J gave up 4 bases; unmatched junction bases: 4. This CDR3 contains 15 residues. CDR3 bases: TGTGCCAGCAGTGCTCTAGCGGGAGCGTACAATGAGCAGTTCTTC. Translating gives CASSALAGAYNEQFF.

The rearrangement uses TRBV2 and TRBJ1-1; TRBD1 aligns across 10 bases. Germline V lookup: CDR1 SNHLY, CDR2 FYNNEI. Losses at the gene ends were 4 bases for V and 6 bases for J; bases not matched to a gene: 5. The CDR3 contains 14 residues. Here the CDR3 reads CASSGDRGSAEAFF. The DNA for the CDR3 is TGTGCCAGCAGTGGGGACAGGGGAAGCGCTGAAGCTTTCTTT. Drawing the rest from reference TRBV2 and TRBJ1-1, the complete variable domain is EPEVTQTPSHQVTQMGQEVILRCVPISNHLYFYWYRQILGQKVEFLVSFYNNEISEKSEIFDDQFSVERPDGSNFTLKIRSTKLEDSAMYFCASSGDRGSAEAFFGQGTRLTVV.

This clone came up a few times. The J gene is TRBJ1-5, the V gene TRBV25-1, with D perhaps matching TRBD1 (5 bases). With 6 bases removed from V and 6 bases from J, the gap between germline ends came to 9 bases. This CDR3 is built from 12 residues. CDR1 is MGHDK and CDR2 is SYGVNS in the germline V gene. The CDR3 protein is CASRGVSQPQHF. CDR3 in DNA: TGTGCCAGCAGGGGGGTAAGTCAGCCCCAGCATTTT.

The V gene is TRBV7-2, the J gene TRBJ2-7; the D gene could be TRBD1 or TRBD2 (5 bases each). V was clipped by 7 bases and J by 0 bases, with 13 bases between them. This CDR3 is 14 amino acids long. In germline, CDR1 is SGHTA, CDR2 FQGNSA. The CDR3 DNA reads TGTGCCAGCAACCCGGGACGGAACTCCTACGAGCAGTACTTC. Its protein product is CASNPGRNSYEQYF.

This clone showed up many times. The CDR3 region is CASSRLAGGQYF. Written as DNA, the CDR3 is TGTGCCAGCAGTCGACTAGCGGGAGGACAGTACTTC. The chain recombines TRBV28 with TRBJ2-4; 13 bases match TRBD2. The germline CDR1 and CDR2 sequences are MDHEN and SYDVKM. Trimming took 5 bases from V and 13 from J; bases not matched to a gene: 2. The CDR3 length is 12 residues.